This TCR beta chain was identified in a study of blood T cell repertoires in COVID-19. Study at large: Nucleic acid was either cDNA or gDNA, and it came from T cells, B-cell-depleted T cells, or PBMCs.

Germline V gene data show CDR1 as ENHRY and CDR2 as SYGVKD. The length of the CDR3 is 15 residues. With V trimmed by 6 bases and J by 0 bases, 8 bases remained unmatched. The protocol was immunoSEQ multiplex PCR, while the TCRdb copy is restricted to in-frame clones and leaves out a portion. The sample contains 75,000 to 95,000 clones, approximately 90% of which appear only once. The sequence was collected from a man in his fifties or sixties with acute or convalescent COVID-19. This chain connects TRBV10-3 to TRBJ2-7, with 7 bases identical to TRBD1. Sequences were obtained from peripheral blood. CDR3 protein: CAISEYRDSSYEQYF. Written as DNA, the CDR3 is TGTGCCATCAGCGAATACCGGGACAGCTCCTACGAGCAGTACTTC.